This T cell receptor beta chain was sequenced during a study of T cell responses to AZD1222 COVID-19 vaccine. TCRdb keeps only in-frame clones here, not all; method: immunoSEQ multiplex PCR. The sample holds 100,000 or so clones, around nine tenths seen once. On this clone itself: The target antigen is unknown.

CDR1 SGHNT and CDR2 YENEEA come from the germline V gene. The CDR3 is made up of 15 amino acids. Losses at the gene ends were 2 bases for V and 8 bases for J; bases not matched to a gene: 8. Study-level findings and limits: Within unmutated variant regions lay the reported targets of nearly half of spike-specific TCRs. Spike-specific TCR breadth and depth went up after people got two AZD1222 doses. The donor cohort was predominantly white British with a female majority, and clonal diversity may have been underestimated. Across spike, vaccine-associated CD4 TCRs were found, dominant at 160-218 and 743-854.

The TCR sequence derives from an adult in good health. The chain combines TRBV11-3 with TRBJ1-2; 10 bases agree with TRBD1. This specimen was peripheral blood, taken on day 0 of AZD1222 vaccination. The CDR3 nucleotides read TGTGCCAGCAGCTTAAAGGACAGGGGGAAGCAAGGCTACACCTTC. It translates to CASSLKDRGKQGYTF.